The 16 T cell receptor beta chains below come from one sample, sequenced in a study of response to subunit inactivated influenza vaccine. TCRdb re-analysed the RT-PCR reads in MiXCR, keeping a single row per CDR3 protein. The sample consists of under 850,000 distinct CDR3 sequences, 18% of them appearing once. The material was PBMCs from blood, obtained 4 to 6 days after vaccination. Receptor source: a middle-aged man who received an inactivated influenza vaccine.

The chain's CDR3 is CASSQKGTNTEAFF. CDR3 in DNA: TGTGCCAGCAGCCAAAAGGGGACGAACACTGAAGCTTTCTTT. The V gene is TRBV3-1, the J gene TRBJ1-1, with D tentatively TRBD1 (5 bases). Germline CDR1 and CDR2: LGHDT and YNNKEL (reference sequence). The CDR3 covers 14 residues. The ends were cut back, 2 bases at V and 1 base at J, with 8 bases in the middle.

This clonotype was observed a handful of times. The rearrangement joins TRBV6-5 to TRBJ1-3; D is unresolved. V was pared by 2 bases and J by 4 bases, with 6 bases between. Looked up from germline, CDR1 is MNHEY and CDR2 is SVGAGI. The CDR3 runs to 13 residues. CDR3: CASSYGYGNTIYF. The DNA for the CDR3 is TGTGCCAGCAGTTACGGGTACGGAAACACCATATATTTT.

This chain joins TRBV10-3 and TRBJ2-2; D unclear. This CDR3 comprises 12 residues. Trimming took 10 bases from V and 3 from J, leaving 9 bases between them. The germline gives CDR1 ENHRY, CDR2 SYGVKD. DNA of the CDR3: TGTGCCACCCTTGGGGACACCGGGGAGCTGTTTTTT. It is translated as CATLGDTGELFF.

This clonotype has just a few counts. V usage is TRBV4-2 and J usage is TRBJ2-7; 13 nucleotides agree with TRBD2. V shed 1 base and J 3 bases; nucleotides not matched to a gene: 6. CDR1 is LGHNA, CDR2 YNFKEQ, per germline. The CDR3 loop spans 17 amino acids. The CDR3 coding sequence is TGTGCCAGCAGCCAAGTCGGACTAGCGGGAGATTTCTACGAGCAGTACTTC. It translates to CASSQVGLAGDFYEQYF.

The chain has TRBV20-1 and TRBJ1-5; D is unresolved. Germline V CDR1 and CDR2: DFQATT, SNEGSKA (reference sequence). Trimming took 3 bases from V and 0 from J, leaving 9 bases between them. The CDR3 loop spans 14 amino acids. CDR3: CSASLGSSNQPQHF. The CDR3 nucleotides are TGCAGTGCTAGTTTAGGGTCTAGCAATCAGCCCCAGCATTTT.

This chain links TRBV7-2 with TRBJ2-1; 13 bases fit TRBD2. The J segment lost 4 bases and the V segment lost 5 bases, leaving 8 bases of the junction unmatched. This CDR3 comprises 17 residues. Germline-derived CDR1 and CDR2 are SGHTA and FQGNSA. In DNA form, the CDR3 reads TGTGCCAGCAGCAACTTCCCGACTAGCGGGGGGTACAATGAGCAGTTCTTC. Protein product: CASSNFPTSGGYNEQFF.

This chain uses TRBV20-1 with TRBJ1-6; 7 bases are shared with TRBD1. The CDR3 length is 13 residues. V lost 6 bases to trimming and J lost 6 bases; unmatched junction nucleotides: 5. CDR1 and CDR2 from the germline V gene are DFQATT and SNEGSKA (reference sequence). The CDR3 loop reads CSARGAINSPLHF. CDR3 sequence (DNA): TGCAGTGCCAGGGGGGCCATTAATTCACCCCTCCACTTT.

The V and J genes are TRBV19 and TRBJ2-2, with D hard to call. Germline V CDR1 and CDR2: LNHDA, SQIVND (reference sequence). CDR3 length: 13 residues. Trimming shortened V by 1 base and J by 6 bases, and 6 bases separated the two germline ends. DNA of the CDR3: TGTGCCAGTAGTATAGTGGGGTCCGGGGAGCTGTTTTTT. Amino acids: CASSIVGSGELFF. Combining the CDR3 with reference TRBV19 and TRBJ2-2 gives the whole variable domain DGGITQSPKYLFRKEGQNVTLSCEQNLNHDAMYWYRQDPGQGLRLIYYSQIVNDFQKGDIAEGYSVSREKKESFPLTVTSAQKNPTAFYLCASSIVGSGELFFGEGSRLTVL.

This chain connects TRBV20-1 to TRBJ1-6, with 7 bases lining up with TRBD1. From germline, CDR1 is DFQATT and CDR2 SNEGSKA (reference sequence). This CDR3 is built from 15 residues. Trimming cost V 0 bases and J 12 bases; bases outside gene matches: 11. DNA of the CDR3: TGCAGTGCTAGAGATCTAGGGGGCAGGGACGGACCCCTCCACTTT. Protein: CSARDLGGRDGPLHF.

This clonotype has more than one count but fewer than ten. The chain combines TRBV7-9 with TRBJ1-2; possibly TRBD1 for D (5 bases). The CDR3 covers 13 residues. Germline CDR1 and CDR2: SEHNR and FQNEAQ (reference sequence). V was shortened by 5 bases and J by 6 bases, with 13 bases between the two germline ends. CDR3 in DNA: TGTGCCAGCAGCCCCCCACAGGTTAATGGCTACACCTTC. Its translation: CASSPPQVNGYTF.

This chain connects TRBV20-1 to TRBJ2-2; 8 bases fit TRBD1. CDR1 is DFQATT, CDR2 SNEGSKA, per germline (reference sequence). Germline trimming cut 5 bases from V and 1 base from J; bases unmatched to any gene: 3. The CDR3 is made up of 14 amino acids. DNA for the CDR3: TGCAGTGCTGTCGGGACAGGGAACACCGGGGAGCTGTTTTTT. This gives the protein CSAVGTGNTGELFF.

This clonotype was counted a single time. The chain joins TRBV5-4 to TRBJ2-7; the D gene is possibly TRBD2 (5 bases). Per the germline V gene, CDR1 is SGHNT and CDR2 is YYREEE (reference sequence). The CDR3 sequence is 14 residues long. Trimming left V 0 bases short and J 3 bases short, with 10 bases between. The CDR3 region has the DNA TGTGCCAGCAGCTTGGTCGACTACAGCTACGAGCAGTACTTC. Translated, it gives CASSLVDYSYEQYF.

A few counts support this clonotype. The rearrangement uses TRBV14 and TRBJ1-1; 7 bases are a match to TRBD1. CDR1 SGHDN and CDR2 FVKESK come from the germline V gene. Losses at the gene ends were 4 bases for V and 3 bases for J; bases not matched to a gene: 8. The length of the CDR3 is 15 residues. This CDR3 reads CASSPPGQMYTEAFF. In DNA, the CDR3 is TGTGCCAGCAGCCCTCCGGGACAGATGTACACTGAAGCTTTCTTT.

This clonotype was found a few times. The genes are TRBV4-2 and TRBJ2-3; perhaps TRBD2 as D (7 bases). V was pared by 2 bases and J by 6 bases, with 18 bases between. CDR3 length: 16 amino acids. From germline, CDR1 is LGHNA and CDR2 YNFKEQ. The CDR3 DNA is TGTGCCAGCAGCCAATCGGGGGGCCTCCCAACCGATACGCAGTATTTT. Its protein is CASSQSGGLPTDTQYF.

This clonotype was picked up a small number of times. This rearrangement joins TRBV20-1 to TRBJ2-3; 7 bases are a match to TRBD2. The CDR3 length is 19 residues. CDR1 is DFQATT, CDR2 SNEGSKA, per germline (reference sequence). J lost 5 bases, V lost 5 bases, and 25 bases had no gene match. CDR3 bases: TGCAGTGCTCCCTTTTATGTAGCGGGTCAGAGTGGGGAAGAAGATACGCAGTATTTT. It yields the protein CSAPFYVAGQSGEEDTQYF.

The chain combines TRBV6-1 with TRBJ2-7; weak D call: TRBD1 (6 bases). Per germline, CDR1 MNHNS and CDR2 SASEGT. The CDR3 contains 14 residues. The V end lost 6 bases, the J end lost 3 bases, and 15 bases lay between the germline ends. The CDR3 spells CASSQGTTYYEQYF. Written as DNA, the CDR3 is TGTGCCAGCAGCCAAGGGACAACCTACTACGAGCAGTACTTC.